This TCR beta chain was recovered during a study of PD-1 blockade in classical Hodgkin lymphoma. Study results and caveats: Undefined causes, possibly disease activity or prior therapy, underlie the repertoire differences.

V was clipped by 6 bases and J by 3 bases, with 12 bases between them. CDR1 MNHNY and CDR2 SVGAGI come from the germline V gene (reference sequence). This CDR3 region has 13 residues. In every patient, relapse followed autologous stem cell transplantation, while exposure to brentuximab vedotin differed. Profiling relied on immunoSEQ multiplex PCR, and the TCRdb table lists in-frame clones only, not all of them. Altogether approximately 89,000 clones are present, roughly 83% being singletons, with the ten largest covering more than 9%. A remark on this clone: Antigen specificity is unknown.

The receptor was derived from a human donor with classical Hodgkin lymphoma. Sequencing was performed on peripheral blood mononuclear cells (PBMCs), taken at baseline. The rearrangement uses TRBV6-6 and TRBJ2-7; the D is unclear. As DNA, the CDR3 is TGTGCCAGCAGCAGGACGGTTGACTACGAGCAGTACTTC. This translates into CASSRTVDYEQYF.